What follows describes a single T cell receptor (beta chain). The data were obtained in a study of OX40 agonist ivuxolimab in advanced cancers. Study in general: Having had anti-PD-1, anti-PD-L1 or anti-CTLA-4 therapy before was allowed, and around 39% had some.

The repertoire was sequenced with immunoSEQ multiplex PCR; TCRdb's copy has only in-frame clones and lacks some. The sample lists roughly 35,000 clones; more than 75% were seen once. The cohort excluded patients with autoimmune disease history or systemic immunosuppression. The V gene's germline CDR1 is SGHDT and CDR2 YYEEEE. The V and J ends lost 3 bases and 10 bases respectively, with 26 bases between them. The CDR3 totals 17 residues. The gene calls are TRBV5-6 and TRBJ2-1, with a possible D match to TRBD1 (8 bases). The sample here was CD4+ or CD8+ T cells sorted from blood, taken in a trial of the OX40 agonist ivuxolimab. The TCR originated in an adult with an advanced solid tumor such as melanoma, head and neck, liver or kidney cancer. This chain's CDR3 is CASSSPGQVIGAGEQFF. DNA for the CDR3: TGTGCCAGCAGCTCGCCGGGACAGGTAATCGGAGCGGGGGAGCAGTTCTTC.